The T cell receptor (beta chain) under discussion was sequenced for a study of CD8+ T cells in alopecia areata. cDNA prepared by RNA extraction and subsequent reverse transcription served as the template for sequencing. Sequenced by immunoSEQ multiplex PCR; TCRdb stores in-frame clones only, minus some. The sample yields under 75,000 clones, around 49% seen once. The CDR3 extends over 18 amino acids. The trim removed 3 bases at V and 4 bases at J, leaving 16 bases unmatched. Germline assignment: CDR1 MGHDK and CDR2 SYGVNS. The material sequenced was CD8+ T cells sorted from blood, taken at week 0. The V call is TRBV25-1, the J call TRBJ2-5; the match to TRBD1 covers 8 bases. This receptor was taken from a human donor with alopecia areata. In DNA, the CDR3 is TGTGCCAGCAGTGACTGGGGGTTGGACAGGGCCGGGGTAGAGACCCAGTACTTC. Translating it yields CASSDWGLDRAGVETQYF.